This entry is about one TCR beta chain. Its antigen is unknown. Cells defined as naive were viable CD3+CD4+ or CD3+CD8+ and CCR7+CD45RA+CD45RO-CD95-CD27+CD28+. The related graft donor's blood sample was taken on the day of bone marrow donation. This CDR3 spans 16 amino acids. Germline-derived CDR1 and CDR2 are KGHSH and LQKENI. V lost 3 bases, J lost 5 bases, and 12 bases stayed unmatched. These data belong to a study of T cells after posttransplantation cyclophosphamide. Study findings and constraints: Skin or GI-infiltrating T cells shared few TRB sequences with blood. Later post-transplant blood repertoires were often dominated by donor CD8+ memory clones.

Clones were read by immunoSEQ multiplex PCR, and TCRdb kept only the in-frame ones, dropping some. Of about 32,000 clones in the sample, roughly 90% are singletons; the top ten hold approximately 0.098%. Sequenced: naive CD4+ T cells sorted from blood. The receptor was derived from a man aged 30-40 years in good health and a related stem cell transplant donor. The chain employs TRBV18 and TRBJ1-1, with TRBD1 matching 7 bases. CDR3: CASSPTVQGLVTEAFF. The DNA of the CDR3 is TGTGCCAGCTCACCTACGGTACAGGGGTTAGTTACTGAAGCTTTCTTT.